Described below is a single TCR beta chain sequence and its context. The antigen is not known. This sample is drawn from a study of T cell responses to AZD1222 COVID-19 vaccine. Trimming removed 2 bases at V and 9 bases at J, with 20 bases between. Germline V gene data show CDR1 as SGHVS and CDR2 as FQNEAQ. The CDR3 has 16 amino acids. Whole-study findings and limits: Epitopes outside B.1.351 and B.1.1.7 mutated regions reportedly drew nearly half of spike TCRs. Donors were mostly white British, more females; clonal diversity possibly underestimated.

Profiling relied on immunoSEQ multiplex PCR, and the TCRdb table lists in-frame clones only, not all of them. The repertoire includes more than 150,000 clones, approximately 90% of them detected once, and approximately 1.2% sits in the top ten. The sequence was collected from an adult who received the AZD1222 COVID-19 vaccine. Material: peripheral blood, obtained 28 days after the second AZD1222 dose. V usage is TRBV7-8 and J usage is TRBJ1-5; maybe TRBD1 (5 bases). In DNA form, the CDR3 reads TGTGCCAGCAGCTTAAGGTGGGGACGGGACCTAGGGCCCCAGCATTTT. This translates into CASSLRWGRDLGPQHF.